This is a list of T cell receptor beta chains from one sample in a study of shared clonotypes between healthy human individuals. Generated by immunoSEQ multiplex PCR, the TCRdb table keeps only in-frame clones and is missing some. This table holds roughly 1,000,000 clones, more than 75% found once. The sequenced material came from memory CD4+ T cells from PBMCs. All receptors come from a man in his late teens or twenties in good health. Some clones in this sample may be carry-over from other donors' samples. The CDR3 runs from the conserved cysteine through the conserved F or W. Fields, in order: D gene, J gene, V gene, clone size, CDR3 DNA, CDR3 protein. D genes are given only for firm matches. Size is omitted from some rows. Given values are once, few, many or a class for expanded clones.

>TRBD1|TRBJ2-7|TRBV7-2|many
TGTGCCAGCAGCTTAAGACAGGGACCCTACGAGCAGTACTTC
CASSLRQGPYEQYF
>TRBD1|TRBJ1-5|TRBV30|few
TGTGCCTGGAGTCAGGACAGGGGGCGGAATCAGCCCCAGCATTTT
CAWSQDRGRNQPQHF
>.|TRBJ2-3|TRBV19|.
TGTGCCAGTAGCAGCAGGGGACAAGATACGCAGTATTTT
CASSSRGQDTQYF
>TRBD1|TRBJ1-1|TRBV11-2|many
TGTGCCAGCAGCATACGGGACAGGGCACCCACTGAAGCTTTCTTT
CASSIRDRAPTEAFF
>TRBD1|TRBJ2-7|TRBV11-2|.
TGTGCCACCGGGACAGGGACCCCCTACGAGCAGTACTTC
CATGTGTPYEQYF
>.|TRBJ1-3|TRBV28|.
TGTGCCAGCAGAAGACAGGTCATTGATGGAAACACCATATATTTT
CASRRQVIDGNTIYF
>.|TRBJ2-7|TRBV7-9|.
TGTGCCAGCAGCTTAATTGGGGACCGCGAGCAGTACTTC
CASSLIGDREQYF
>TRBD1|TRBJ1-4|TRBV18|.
TGTGCCAGCTCACTCCTGACAGGGTGGGATGAAAAACTGTTTTTT
CASSLLTGWDEKLFF
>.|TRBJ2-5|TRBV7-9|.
TGTGCCAGCAGCCCCAGATTGTTTGGGGAGACCCAGTACTTC
CASSPRLFGETQYF
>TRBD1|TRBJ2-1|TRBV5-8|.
TGTGCCAGCAGCCCAGGGACAGGGAAGAGGACGGGAGGAGGCAATGAGCAGTTCTTC
CASSPGTGKRTGGGNEQFF
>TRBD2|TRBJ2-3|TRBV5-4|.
TGTGCCAGCAGCGCCTCTAGCGGGAGCAAAGATACGCAGTATTTT
CASSASSGSKDTQYF
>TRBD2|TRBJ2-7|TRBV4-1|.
TGCGCCAGCAGCCAGCCGGCTAGCGGATCCTACGAGCAGTACTTC
CASSQPASGSYEQYF
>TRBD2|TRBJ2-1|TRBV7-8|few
TGTGCCAGCAGCCGACTAGCGGATGGAATGAGCAGCTTCTTC
CASSRLADGMSSFF
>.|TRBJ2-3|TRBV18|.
TGTGCCAGCTCACCAGGGGCAGATACGCAGTATTTT
CASSPGADTQYF
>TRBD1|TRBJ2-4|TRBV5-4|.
TGTGCCAGCAGCCCGAGAGCGGACAGGACCTCGCCGAAAAACATTCAGTACTTC
CASSPRADRTSPKNIQYF
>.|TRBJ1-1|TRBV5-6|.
TGTGCCAGCAGCTTGCGAGGGGCGGACACTGAAGCTTTCTTT
CASSLRGADTEAFF
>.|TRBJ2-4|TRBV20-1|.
TGCAGTCTTCCAGCCAAAAACATTCAGTACTTC
CSLPAKNIQYF
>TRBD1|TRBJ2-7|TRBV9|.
TGTGCCAGCAGCGTAGTTATGACAGGGGGCGAGCAGTACTTC
CASSVVMTGGEQYF
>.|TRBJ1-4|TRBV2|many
TGTGCCAGCAAGCCCGAGGGGGTTTCTGAAAAACTGTTTTTT
CASKPEGVSEKLFF
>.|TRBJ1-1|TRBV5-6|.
TGTGCCAGCACCTCCAGGAGAGGGGCTGAAGCTTTCTTT
CASTSRRGAEAFF
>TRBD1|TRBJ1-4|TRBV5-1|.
TGCGCCAGCAGCTTTGGACAGGGGATGATGAATGAAAAACTGTTTTTT
CASSFGQGMMNEKLFF
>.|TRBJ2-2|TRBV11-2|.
TGTGCCAGCAGCCAAACTGCTAGGCTGTTTTTT
CASSQTARLFF
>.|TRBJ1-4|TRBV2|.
TGTGCCAGCAGCGCGACAGCACTTAATGAAAAACTGTTTTTT
CASSATALNEKLFF
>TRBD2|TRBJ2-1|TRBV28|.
TGTGCCAGCAGTTCCCGACTAGCGGATGGTTACAATGAGCAGTTCTTC
CASSSRLADGYNEQFF
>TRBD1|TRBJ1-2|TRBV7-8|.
TGTGCCAGCAGCCTCCCGGGACAGGGATTGTATGGCTACACCTTC
CASSLPGQGLYGYTF
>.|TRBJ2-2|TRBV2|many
TGTGCCAGCAAACTAAGGATGGGATCCGGGGAGCTGTTTTTT
CASKLRMGSGELFF
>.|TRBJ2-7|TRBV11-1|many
TGTGCCAGCAGCTTATTCGGCCCGTCGTGGGAGCAGTACTTC
CASSLFGPSWEQYF
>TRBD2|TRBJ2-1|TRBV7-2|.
TGTGCCAGCAGCCGGACTAGCGGAGCATACAATGAGCAGTTCTTC
CASSRTSGAYNEQFF
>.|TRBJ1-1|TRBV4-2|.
TGTGCCAGCAGCCAGCGAACAGGGAACACTGAAGCTTTCTTT
CASSQRTGNTEAFF
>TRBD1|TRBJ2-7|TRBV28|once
TGTGCCAGCAGAAAGACCGGGACAGGGATCTCCTACGAGCAGTACTTC
CASRKTGTGISYEQYF
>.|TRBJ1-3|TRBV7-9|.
TGTGCCAGCAGCTTTGTGGAGCGCTCTGGAAACACCATATATTTT
CASSFVERSGNTIYF
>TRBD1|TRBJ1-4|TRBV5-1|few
TGCGCCAGCAGTGTCGGGACAGGGGATGAAAAACTGTTTTTT
CASSVGTGDEKLFF
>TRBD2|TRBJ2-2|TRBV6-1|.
TGTGCCAGCATGAGGGAGGGCGCCGGGGAGCTGTTTTTT
CASMREGAGELFF
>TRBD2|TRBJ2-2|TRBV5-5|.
TGTGCCAGCAGCCCCCGGGCGCGGGTAGCGGGGAACACCGGGGAGCTGTTTTTT
CASSPRARVAGNTGELFF
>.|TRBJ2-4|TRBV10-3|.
TGTGCCATCAGTGATCCTTTGGGGATAAATCAGAGGGGCAACATTCAGTACTTC
CAISDPLGINQRGNIQYF
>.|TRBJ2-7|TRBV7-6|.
TGTGCCAGCAGCATGGGGACAAGATCCTACGAGCAGTATTTC
CASSMGTRSYEQYF
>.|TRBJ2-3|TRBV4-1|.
TGCGCCAGCAGCCAAGGAGAATGGCTCAGTACAGATACGCAGTATTTT
CASSQGEWLSTDTQYF
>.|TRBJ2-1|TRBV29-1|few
TGCAGCGTTGAAGTCCAGGGCACCTACAATGAGCAGTTCTTC
CSVEVQGTYNEQFF
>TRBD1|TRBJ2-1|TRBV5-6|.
TGTGCCAGCAGCGTGGGACAGGCGTACAATGAGCAGTTCTTC
CASSVGQAYNEQFF
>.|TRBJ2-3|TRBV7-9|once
TGTGCCAGCAGCCCCCCAGGAGGTTCGCAAGATACGCAGTATTTT
CASSPPGGSQDTQYF
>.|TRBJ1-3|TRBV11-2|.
TGTGCCAGCAGCTTAATCAGGGGAAACACCATATATTTT
CASSLIRGNTIYF
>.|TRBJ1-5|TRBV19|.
TGTGCCAGTAGTATCACGGATCAGCCCCAGCATTTT
CASSITDQPQHF
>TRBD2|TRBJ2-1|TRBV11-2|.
TGTGCCAGCAGTTATCCGGGACTAGCGAAAGATGAGCAGTTCTTC
CASSYPGLAKDEQFF
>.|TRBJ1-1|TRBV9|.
TGTGCCAGCAGCCCCCGGACCCGCACTGAAGCTTTCTTT
CASSPRTRTEAFF
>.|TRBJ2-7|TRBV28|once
TGTGCCAGCAGTTTTCAGGTCACCTACGAGCAGTACTTC
CASSFQVTYEQYF
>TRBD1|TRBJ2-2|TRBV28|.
TGTGCCAGCAGAGGGGGACAGGGGGCGGCCGGGGAGCTGTTTTTT
CASRGGQGAAGELFF
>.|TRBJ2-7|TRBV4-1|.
TGCGCCAGCAGCCGCGGAGGGGCCCTCTACGAGCAGTACTTC
CASSRGGALYEQYF
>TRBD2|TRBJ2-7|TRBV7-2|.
TGTGCCAGCAGCTTCCCGGGACTAGCGGGCTCCTACGAGCAGTACTTC
CASSFPGLAGSYEQYF
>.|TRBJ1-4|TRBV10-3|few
TGTGCCATCAGTGCAACTAATGAAAAACTGTTTTTT
CAISATNEKLFF
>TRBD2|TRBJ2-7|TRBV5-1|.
TGCGCCAGCAGACGGACTAGCGGGGGAGGGAGTTCCTACGAGCAGTACTTC
CASRRTSGGGSSYEQYF